This T cell receptor (beta chain) was obtained from a study of human T cells and chemical hapten exposure. Unfractionated whole blood was the source from which total RNA was extracted. Per the authors' pipeline: With a range of 23,224 to 690,600, the median per sample was around 96,000 TCRs. TCRdb redid the calling of the 5' RACE reads with MiXCR, one entry per CDR3 protein. The V and J calls reflect TCRdb's pipeline rather than the authors' work. The top ten clones hold under 7.5% of a sample with about 81,000 distinct CDR3 sequences, approximately 15% of them seen once. This clonotype was seen at least ten times. Its antigen is still unknown. Germline CDR1 is LGHDT and CDR2 is YNNKEL (reference sequence). The CDR3 contains 11 residues. V gave up 8 bases and J gave up 4 bases, with 9 bases separating them. Overall study findings and caveats: TCRs at high frequency, those above 1 in 1000, did not change with DPC sensitization.

The receptor was derived from a female donor in good health. The chain has TRBV3-1 and TRBJ2-7; weak D call: TRBD2 (5 bases). CDR3 protein: CASSAGYEQYF. The DNA of the CDR3 is TGTGCCAGCTCCGCGGGTTACGAGCAGTACTTC.